The T cell receptor (beta chain) described here comes from a study of human T cells and chemical hapten exposure (dated by TCRdb to the early 2020s). Regarding the research as a whole: For sensitization, 2% DPC in acetone was applied to a roughly 2 cm by roughly 2 cm area of upper inner arm skin. Patients additionally received weekly therapeutic DPC doses to the scalp throughout the roughly 25-week study period. Patch testing on the upper back used Finn chambers containing 0.01% DPC, with scoring done after 6 days according to International Contact Dermatitis Research Group standards. Most of the patients in the cohort were female, and the cohort covered alopecia areata with under or over 50% scalp involvement, alopecia totalis and alopecia universalis. Libraries were pooled for sequencing, and per-sample TCR yields varied mainly because of small differences in library volumes within the pool. In alopecia patients, the study followed how the peripheral blood TCR repertoire changed in vivo over primary and secondary sensitization to diphenylcyclopropenone (DPC), a hapten. Patient blood was sampled pre-sensitization (week 0) and at 2, 6 and about 24 weeks after DPC sensitization. Blood for TCR sequencing was provided by twenty-nine alopecia patients at one to four time points (pre-sensitization, 2, 6 and 24 weeks).

The receptor library was made with RACE. The instrument was a NextSeq 500. Library preparation attached unique molecular identifiers to individual cDNA molecules for quantitative, reproducible TCR counting. From each blood RNA sample, both TCR alpha and TCR beta chains were sequenced. On the study's bioinformatics: A median of roughly 100,000 TCRs per sample was observed, with a range of about 23,224 to 690,600. The Decombinator software suite was used to annotate the V, J and CDR3 of the TCR reads. For the PS versus PT1 abundance plots, all samples were subsampled to the same number of TCRs (28,000). Expanded TCRs were defined as absent before sensitization and observed at least eight times at the 2-week time point. The public reads were reprocessed in TCRdb via fastp at Q25 and MiXCR, keeping in-frame beta chains. Entries are consolidated by CDR3 protein sequence, retaining the most common genes and DNA. The V and J calls reflect TCRdb's pipeline rather than the authors' work. The sample table contains about 49,000 distinct CDR3 sequences; only one count was recorded for around 9.3% of them. Around 4.3% of the sample is held by the ten biggest clonotypes.

The sample's time point label is to be understood as: patch test 1, 2 weeks after DPC sensitization. The sample's treatment or condition, from its label and the paper: therapeutic diphenylcyclopropenone sensitization with weekly scalp DPC. At every patch-test visit, the blood draw took place before the patch test was put on. Patients were considered eligible if aged 18 to 70, diagnosed with alopecia and deemed suitable for DPC therapy, and patients were excluded if pregnant. Total RNA was isolated from unfractionated whole blood collected in Tempus Blood RNA tubes. The V end gives up 5 bases and the J end 9 bases, leaving 7 bases in the junction not matched to a gene. There are 14 amino acids in the CDR3, from cysteine to phenylalanine inclusive. The entry retains the CDR3 DNA only, 42 bases that are in frame from base 1. Sequences SNHLY (CDR1) and FYNNEI (CDR2) are obtained from the germline V gene.

This clonotype has ten or more counts. The specificity of this receptor is unknown. The input lacks base qualities; no much larger clone sits a single base away. The paper as a whole reports these results and caveats: Patch test score was positively correlated with the number of PT1 expanded TCRs, with significance at thresholds 8, 16 and 32 but not at 4. After repeated subsampling, changes were observed in the strength of the expansion versus patch-test correlation and in the threshold at which the correlation became significant. No change with DPC sensitization was found in the number of TCRs above 1 in 1000 frequency, and no evidence of global repertoire structure alterations was found. Because all patients had alopecia, a presumed autoimmune disease, the immune response of the patients might differ from that of healthy individuals. Compared with pre-sensitization or healthy control sets, expanded TCRs formed significantly more large CDR3 similarity clusters, which is consistent with antigen-driven responses.

The chain employs TRBV2 and TRBJ2-4; TRBD1 matches 10 bases in the middle. Sample: whole blood, taken in connection with sensitization to the hapten diphenylcyclopropenone (DPC). The clonotype was recovered from a woman between 45 and 65 years old with alopecia areata. Some clones in this sample may be carry-over from other donors' samples. In nucleotide form, the sequence is TGTGCCAGCAGTTGGGACAGGGGATACGGCATTCAGTACTTC. Its product reads: CASSWDRGYGIQYF.